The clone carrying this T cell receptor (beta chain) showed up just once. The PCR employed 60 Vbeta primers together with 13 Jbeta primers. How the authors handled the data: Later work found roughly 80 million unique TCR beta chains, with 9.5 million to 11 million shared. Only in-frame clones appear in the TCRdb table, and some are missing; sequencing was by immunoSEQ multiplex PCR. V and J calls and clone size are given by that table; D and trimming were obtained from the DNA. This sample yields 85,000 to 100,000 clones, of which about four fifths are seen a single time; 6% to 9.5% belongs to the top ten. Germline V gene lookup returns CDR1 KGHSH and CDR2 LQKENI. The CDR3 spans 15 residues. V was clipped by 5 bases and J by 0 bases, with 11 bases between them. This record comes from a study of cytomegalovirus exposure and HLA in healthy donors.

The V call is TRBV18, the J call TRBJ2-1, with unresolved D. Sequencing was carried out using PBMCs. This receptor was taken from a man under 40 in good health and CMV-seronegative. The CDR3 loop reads CASSNYPRSYNEQFF. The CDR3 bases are TGTGCCAGCTCAAACTACCCACGCTCCTACAATGAGCAGTTCTTC.